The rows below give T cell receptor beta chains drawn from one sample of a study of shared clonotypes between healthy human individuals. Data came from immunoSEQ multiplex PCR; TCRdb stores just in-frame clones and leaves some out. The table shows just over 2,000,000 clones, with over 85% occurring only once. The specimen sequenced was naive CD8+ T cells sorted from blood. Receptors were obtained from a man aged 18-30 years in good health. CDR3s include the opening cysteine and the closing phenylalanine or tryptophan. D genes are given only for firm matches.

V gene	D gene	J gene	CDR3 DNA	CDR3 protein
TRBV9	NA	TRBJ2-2	TGTGCCAGCAACCCCGGGGCTCCACAAGACGGGGAGCTGTTTTTT	CASNPGAPQDGELFF
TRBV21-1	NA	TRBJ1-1	TGTGCCAGCAGCAAAGGTGTCCCGGGACAAAAAATGAACACTGAAGCTTTCTTT	CASSKGVPGQKMNTEAFF
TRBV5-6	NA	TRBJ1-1	TGTGCCAGCAGCTGGGGGGGTAGTTTGAACACTGAAGCTTTCTTT	CASSWGGSLNTEAFF
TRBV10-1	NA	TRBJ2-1	TGCGCCAGCAGTGATACAGCCTACAATGAGCAGTTCTTC	CASSDTAYNEQFF
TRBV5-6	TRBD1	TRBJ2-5	TGTGCCAGCAGCTTCCGGGACAGTGAAGAGACCCAGTACTTC	CASSFRDSEETQYF
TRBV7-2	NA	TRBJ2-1	TGTGCCAGCAGCTTATTTCAAGCGAATGAGCAGTTCTTC	CASSLFQANEQFF
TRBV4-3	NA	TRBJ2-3	TGCGCCAGCAGCCAAGATGGGATAGCGGCCAGCACAGATACGCAGTATTTT	CASSQDGIAASTDTQYF
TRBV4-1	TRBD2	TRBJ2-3	TGCGCCAGCAGCCAAGATTCTAGCGGGGGGGAGGCAGATACGCAGTATTTT	CASSQDSSGGEADTQYF
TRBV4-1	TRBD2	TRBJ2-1	TGCGCCAGCACCACAGAAGTGGCCGGGGGGGTTAACGAGCAGTTCTTC	CASTTEVAGGVNEQFF
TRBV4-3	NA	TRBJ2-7	TGCGCCAGCAGCCAAGATTTCGAGAGTTCCTACGAGCAGTACTTC	CASSQDFESSYEQYF
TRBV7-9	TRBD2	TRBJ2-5	TGTGCCAGCAGCCCCAGGGGGACTAGCGGGAGATGGGAGACCCAGTACTTC	CASSPRGTSGRWETQYF
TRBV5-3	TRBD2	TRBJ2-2	TGTGCCAGAAGCGCTCCGGGACTAGCGGGACACACCGGGGAGCTGTTTTTT	CARSAPGLAGHTGELFF
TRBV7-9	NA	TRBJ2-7	TGTGCCAGCAGCCCTACCACGGGGCCCAGCCGCGACGAGCAGTACTTC	CASSPTTGPSRDEQYF
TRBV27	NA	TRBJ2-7	TGTGCCAGCAGTTTAGTCGGGGGGCCGGCCGAGCAGTACTTC	CASSLVGGPAEQYF